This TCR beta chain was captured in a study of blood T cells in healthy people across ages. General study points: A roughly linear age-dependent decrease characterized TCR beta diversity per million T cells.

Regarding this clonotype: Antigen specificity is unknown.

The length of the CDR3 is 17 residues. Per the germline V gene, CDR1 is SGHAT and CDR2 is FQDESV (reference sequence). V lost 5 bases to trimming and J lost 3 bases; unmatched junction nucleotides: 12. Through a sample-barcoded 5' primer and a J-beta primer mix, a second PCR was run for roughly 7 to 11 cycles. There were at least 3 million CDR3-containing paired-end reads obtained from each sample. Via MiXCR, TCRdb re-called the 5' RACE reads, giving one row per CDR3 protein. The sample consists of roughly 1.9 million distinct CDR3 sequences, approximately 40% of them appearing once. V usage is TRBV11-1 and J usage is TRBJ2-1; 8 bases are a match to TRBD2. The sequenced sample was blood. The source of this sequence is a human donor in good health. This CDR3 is CASSPNKVSGGYNEQFF. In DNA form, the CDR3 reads TGTGCCAGCAGCCCCAATAAAGTGAGCGGGGGCTACAATGAGCAGTTCTTC.